The 21 T cell receptor beta chains presented below share a single source sample, sequenced in a study of CD4 T cells in relation to SARS-CoV-2 and coronaviruses. For these receptors, no antigen is known. The data were produced by immunoSEQ multiplex PCR, yet TCRdb's version contains in-frame clones alone and is incomplete. The data hold fewer than 35,000 clones, with around three quarters observed a single time. The sample consisted of memory CD4+ T cells from PBMCs, cultured in vitro. The source of these receptors is an adult with COVID-19.

The J gene is TRBJ2-1, the V gene TRBV28; the D gene is possibly TRBD1 (6 bases). This CDR3 comprises 16 residues. Germline V lookup: CDR1 MDHEN, CDR2 SYDVKM. V shed 7 bases and J shed 0 bases, with 16 bases lying between them. The CDR3 loop is CASTGRGPSSYNEQFF. CDR3 DNA: TGTGCCAGCACGGGCAGGGGACCAAGCTCCTACAATGAGCAGTTCTTC.

The chain has TRBV28 and TRBJ1-4; D is unresolved. V dropped 6 bases and J dropped 0 bases, with 8 bases sitting between them. This CDR3 has 14 residues. CDR1 is MDHEN, CDR2 SYDVKM, per germline. DNA for the CDR3: TGTGCCAGCAGCTCCACCGCAACTAATGAAAAACTGTTTTTT. The encoded protein is CASSSTATNEKLFF.

The chain links TRBV30 to TRBJ1-2; D is unclear. V lost 2 bases to trimming and J lost 2 bases, with 3 bases between them. This CDR3 contains 11 residues. Germline CDR1 and CDR2: GTSNPN and SVGIG (reference sequence). This CDR3 reads CAWSFNYGYTF. The DNA of the CDR3 is TGTGCCTGGAGTTTCAACTATGGCTACACCTTC.

The rearrangement links TRBV19 to TRBJ2-3; D is ambiguous. V lost 3 bases to trimming and J lost 5 bases, with 3 bases between them. Germline CDR1 is LNHDA and CDR2 is SQIVND (reference sequence). CDR3 length: 11 amino acids. This CDR3 is CASSMGDTQYF. The CDR3 region has the DNA TGTGCCAGTAGTATGGGAGATACGCAGTATTTT.

The V gene is TRBV7-9, the J gene TRBJ1-2, with D tentatively TRBD1 (5 bases). Germline CDR1 reads SEHNR; CDR2 reads FQNEAQ (reference sequence). V was clipped by 1 base and J by 4 bases, with 13 bases between them. The CDR3 sequence is 15 residues long. This chain's CDR3 is CASSLDAAGTYGYTF. CDR3 bases: TGTGCCAGCAGCTTAGATGCGGCGGGGACCTATGGCTACACCTTC. The full variable domain, completed using reference TRBV7-9 and TRBJ1-2, is DTGVSQNPRHKITKRGQNVTFRCDPISEHNRLYWYRQTLGQGPEFLTYFQNEAQLEKSRLLSDRFSAERPKGSFSTLEIQRTEQGDSAMYLCASSLDAAGTYGYTFGSGTRLTVV.

This clone was picked up a small number of times. This chain joins TRBV6-8 and TRBJ1-5; no clear D gene. V gave up 5 bases and J gave up 0 bases, with 8 bases separating them. In germline, CDR1 is MNHGY, CDR2 SAAAGT. This CDR3 region has 14 residues. The chain's CDR3 is CASSLSYSNQPQHF. The DNA for the CDR3 is TGTGCCAGCAGTCTGAGTTATAGCAATCAGCCCCAGCATTTT.

This chain connects TRBV20-1 to TRBJ2-4; possibly TRBD2 for D (5 bases). This CDR3 is 11 amino acids long. Germline values: CDR1 DFQATT, CDR2 SNEGSKA (reference sequence). V lost 3 bases to trimming and J lost 7 bases, with 7 bases between them. The CDR3 DNA sequence: TGCAGTGCTAGGGGAGACAACATTCAGTACTTC. This codes for CSARGDNIQYF.

This clone was seen a single time. The chain uses TRBV3-1 (or the pseudogene TRBV3-2) and TRBJ2-2, with TRBD2 identical over 7 bases. The germline V gene encodes CDR1 LGHDT and CDR2 YNNKEL (reference sequence). J gave up 0 bases and V 11 bases, and 6 bases lay outside the gene matches. The CDR3 is 14 amino acids. CDR3 loop: CAAREAPNTGELFF. CDR3 DNA: TGTGCCGCTCGGGAGGCCCCGAACACCGGGGAGCTGTTTTTT.

The J gene is TRBJ2-3, the V gene TRBV6-1; D perhaps matches TRBD2 (5 bases). CDR3 length equals 17 residues. Looked up from germline, CDR1 is MNHNS and CDR2 is SASEGT. The germline V and J ends were trimmed by 2 bases and 4 bases, with 19 bases remaining between them. Written as DNA, the CDR3 is TGTGCCAGCAGTGAACCCCCGGGGAGCGAAGTTTCAGATACGCAGTATTTT. Translating gives CASSEPPGSEVSDTQYF.

This clone came up once. This chain connects TRBV19 to TRBJ2-7; D gene uncertain. Germline CDR1 and CDR2: LNHDA and SQIVND (reference sequence). The CDR3 is 13 residues long. Trimming left V 7 bases short and J 3 bases short, with 13 bases between. CDR3 nucleotides: TGTGCCAGTACCAGCGCCGGAAACTACGAGCAGTACTTC. It yields the protein CASTSAGNYEQYF.

CDR3 nucleotide sequence: TGTGCCAGCTCACCCCGAGGCGATGAAAAACTGTTTTTT. Translated, it gives CASSPRGDEKLFF. V gene TRBV18 combines with J gene TRBJ1-4; D is unclear. V was clipped by 3 bases and J by 6 bases, with 8 bases between them. The germline CDR1 and CDR2 sequences are KGHSH and LQKENI. The CDR3 extends over 13 amino acids.

The J gene is TRBJ2-5, the V gene TRBV11-2; 7 nucleotides agree with TRBD1. From germline, CDR1 is SGHAT and CDR2 FQNNGV. The length of the CDR3 is 14 residues. With 5 bases clipped from V and 4 bases from J, the junction kept 7 bases outside the gene matches. The CDR3 spells CASSPQGLGETQYF. CDR3 coding DNA: TGTGCCAGCAGCCCACAGGGGTTGGGAGAGACCCAGTACTTC.

Points on this clone: One junction end disagrees with the germline gene, perhaps due to a read error. The chain uses TRBV19 and TRBJ2-4; 7 bases are shared with TRBD2. The germline CDR1 and CDR2 sequences are LNHDA and SQIVND (reference sequence). The CDR3 covers 12 residues. CDR3 DNA sequence: TGTGCCAGTAGTCCGGTGGGGACTACCGGGGACTTC. Its translation: CASSPVGTTGDF. Variable domain in full (rest from reference TRBV19 and TRBJ2-4): DGGITQSPKYLFRKEGQNVTLSCEQNLNHDAMYWYRQDPGQGLRLIYYSQIVNDFQKGDIAEGYSVSREKKESFPLTVTSAQKNPTAFYLCASSPVGTTGDFGAGTRLSVL.

This clone was picked up one time. V gene TRBV3-1 (or the pseudogene TRBV3-2) combines with J gene TRBJ1-2; tentatively, D is TRBD1 (6 bases). CDR1 and CDR2 from the germline V gene are LGHDT and YNNKEL (reference sequence). V was clipped by 1 base and J by 3 bases, with 21 bases between them. The CDR3 spans 18 residues. CDR3 bases: TGTGCCAGCAGCCAAGTCCGTAGCCCTAGGACAGTCCACTATGGCTACACCTTC. It yields the protein CASSQVRSPRTVHYGYTF.

The gene calls are TRBV18 and TRBJ1-6; weak D call: TRBD1 (5 bases). Germline assignment: CDR1 KGHSH and CDR2 LQKENI. This CDR3 region has 16 residues. V was shortened by 3 bases and J by 7 bases, with 16 bases between the two germline ends. The CDR3, as DNA: TGTGCCAGCTCACCGGACTCGGGGCTTATCAATTCACCCCTCCACTTT. Translating gives CASSPDSGLINSPLHF.

This clone was recorded a few times. V gene TRBV2 combines with J gene TRBJ2-1; a weak D match, TRBD2 (5 bases). Deletions cut 8 bases from V and 6 bases from J, with 20 bases between. The CDR3 length is 15 residues. Germline V gene data show CDR1 as SNHLY and CDR2 as FYNNEI. The CDR3 region is CASDGIGEKGNEQFF. The CDR3 region has the DNA TGTGCCAGCGACGGTATTGGGGAGAAAGGCAATGAGCAGTTCTTC.

The chain links TRBV5-6 to TRBJ2-7; 8 bases agree with TRBD1. V trimming: 4 bases; J trimming: 0 bases; junction bases outside the gene matches: 6. CDR1 is SGHDT and CDR2 is YYEEEE in the germline V gene. The CDR3 extends over 15 amino acids. The CDR3 region has the DNA TGTGCCAGCAGCCCTGGGACAGGAAGCTCCTACGAGCAGTACTTC. Encoded protein: CASSPGTGSSYEQYF.

The V gene is TRBV6-5, the J gene TRBJ1-2; maybe TRBD1 (6 bases). The germline V gene has CDR1 MNHEY and CDR2 SVGAGI. The CDR3 totals 13 residues. Trimming took off 0 bases at V and 6 bases at J, with 8 bases between the two ends. Here the CDR3 reads CASSYSRGNGYTF. The DNA for the CDR3 is TGTGCCAGCAGTTACTCGAGGGGGAATGGCTACACCTTC.

The rearrangement joins TRBV2 to TRBJ1-1; D uncertain. Germline V gives CDR1 SNHLY, CDR2 FYNNEI. The CDR3 extends over 12 amino acids. Trimming took 7 bases from V and 5 from J, leaving 11 bases between them. CDR3 DNA sequence: TGTGCCAGCATGTACAGACGGACTGAAGCTTTCTTT. This codes for CASMYRRTEAFF.

A single count supports this clone. The genes are TRBV6-5 and TRBJ2-7, with 11 bases fitting TRBD2. V lost 6 bases and J lost 2; bases outside the gene matches: 6. The CDR3 loop spans 15 amino acids. In germline, CDR1 is MNHEY, CDR2 SVGAGI. The chain's CDR3 is CASRVLAGAPYEQYF. The CDR3 DNA sequence: TGTGCCAGCAGGGTACTAGCGGGAGCCCCCTACGAGCAGTACTTC.

This clone was recorded a few times. The chain joins TRBV4-1 to TRBJ2-5, with 16 positions matching TRBD2. The ends lost 4 bases at V and 4 bases at J; junction bases unmatched: 15. This CDR3 has 20 amino acids. Germline CDR1 MGHRA, CDR2 YSYEKL. The CDR3 sequence is CASSPMGLAGGPVMVETQYF. In DNA, the CDR3 is TGCGCCAGCAGCCCGATGGGACTAGCGGGAGGGCCCGTTATGGTAGAGACCCAGTACTTC.